What follows are 14 T cell receptor beta chains derived from one specimen sequenced in a study of blood T cell repertoires in COVID-19. The protocol was immunoSEQ multiplex PCR, while the TCRdb copy is restricted to in-frame clones and leaves out a portion. In the table there are 200,000 to 300,000 clones, 70% to 90% of which are singletons. The sequenced sample consisted of peripheral blood. These receptors all come from a woman in her thirties with acute or convalescent COVID-19.

This clone was found once. The CDR3 region has the DNA TGTGCCAGCACCACAGGCCCCTATGGCTACACCTTC. Amino acid sequence: CASTTGPYGYTF. The chain recombines TRBV12-3 or TRBV12-4 with TRBJ1-2; tentatively, D is TRBD1 (5 bases). This CDR3 contains 12 residues. V was shortened by 7 bases and J by 4 bases, with 10 bases between the two germline ends.

This clone has a handful of counts. The V call is TRBV6-4, the J call TRBJ1-2, with TRBD1 matching 7 bases. The length of the CDR3 is 15 residues. Germline V gene data show CDR1 as MRHNA and CDR2 as SNTAGT. V lost 5 bases to trimming and J lost 0 bases; unmatched junction nucleotides: 6. CDR3 region: CASSPGGPANYGYTF. The DNA for the CDR3 is TGTGCCAGCAGTCCAGGGGGGCCTGCTAACTATGGCTACACCTTC.

This clone was recorded a few times. CDR3 nucleotides: TGCAGCGTTGGAGGACTAGCGGGAGCTACGCAGTATTTT. Encoded protein: CSVGGLAGATQYF. The V call is TRBV29-1, the J call TRBJ2-3, with 13 bases that match TRBD2. The CDR3 loop spans 13 amino acids. Germline V gene lookup returns CDR1 SQVTM and CDR2 ANQGSEA. The J segment lost 8 bases and the V segment lost 4 bases, leaving 3 bases of the junction unmatched.

This chain links TRBV2 with TRBJ1-2; 10 bases match TRBD1. In germline, CDR1 is SNHLY, CDR2 FYNNEI. CDR3 length equals 12 residues. Trimming removed 7 bases from V and 8 bases from J; junction bases left unmatched: 4. The CDR3 region has the DNA TGTGCCAGCACTAGGACAGGGGGAGGCTACACCTTC. Protein sequence: CASTRTGGGYTF. Full variable domain (missing parts from reference TRBV2 and TRBJ1-2): EPEVTQTPSHQVTQMGQEVILRCVPISNHLYFYWYRQILGQKVEFLVSFYNNEISEKSEIFDDQFSVERPDGSNFTLKIRSTKLEDSAMYFCASTRTGGGYTFGSGTRLTVV.

The genes are TRBV6-2 or TRBV6-3 and TRBJ1-2; 9 nucleotides agree with TRBD1. Germline loops: CDR1 MNHEY, CDR2 SVGEGT. The CDR3 has 17 amino acids. Trimming removed 2 bases from V and 9 bases from J; junction bases left unmatched: 16. CDR3 coding DNA: TGTGCCAGCAGTTACGCCTCTACAGGGGGCCGCGAGGGGAGCTACACCTTC. Protein: CASSYASTGGREGSYTF.

This chain uses TRBV10-2 with TRBJ1-2; tentative D call: TRBD1 (5 bases). This CDR3 contains 16 residues. The V gene's germline CDR1 is WSHSY and CDR2 SAAADI. V gave up 0 bases and J gave up 6 bases, with 17 bases separating them. CDR3 coding DNA: TGCGCCAGCAGTGAGTCGGGAGGCCTCGGGGGTGATGGCTACACCTTC. Protein sequence: CASSESGGLGGDGYTF.

This clone appeared a few times. This chain connects TRBV5-6 to TRBJ1-3; 7 bases align to TRBD1. V lost 5 bases, J lost 3 bases, and 2 bases stayed unmatched. Germline-derived CDR1 and CDR2 are SGHDT and YYEEEE. The CDR3 has 13 residues. This CDR3 reads CASRRQGGNTIYF. CDR3 nucleotides: TGTGCCAGCAGGCGACAGGGTGGAAACACCATATATTTT. Together with reference TRBV5-6 and TRBJ1-3, the CDR3 gives the full variable domain: DAGVTQSPTHLIKTRGQQVTLRCSPKSGHDTVSWYQQALGQGPQFIFQYYEEEERQRGNFPDRFSGHQFPNYSSELNVNALLLGDSALYLCASRRQGGNTIYFGEGSWLTVV.

This clone was recorded once. V usage is TRBV19 and J usage is TRBJ1-4; D perhaps matches TRBD1 (6 bases). V lost 9 bases and J 8 bases, leaving 10 bases between the germline ends. CDR3 length: 11 residues. The V gene's germline CDR1 is LNHDA and CDR2 SQIVND (reference sequence). This CDR3 is CASSDSEKLFF. CDR3 coding DNA: TGTGCCAGCTCGGACAGCGAAAAACTGTTTTTT.

V usage is TRBV6-5 and J usage is TRBJ2-7; 10 bases align to TRBD2. Unmatched junction bases numbered 7, after V lost 6 bases and J lost 2 bases. This CDR3 region has 15 residues. CDR1 is MNHEY, CDR2 SVGAGI, per germline. This chain's CDR3 is CASSLLAGQAYEQYF. CDR3 DNA sequence: TGTGCCAGCAGCCTACTAGCGGGGCAAGCCTACGAGCAGTACTTC.

The rearrangement uses TRBV7-2 and TRBJ1-4, with 9 bases matching TRBD1. CDR1 and CDR2 from the germline V gene are SGHTA and FQGNSA. The CDR3 contains 15 residues. V was clipped by 5 bases and J by 10 bases; unmatched bases: 11. CDR3 in amino acids: CASSNIGTGQGKLFF. The CDR3 DNA reads TGTGCCAGCAGCAACATAGGGACAGGGCAGGGAAAACTGTTTTTT.

The chain carries TRBV19 and TRBJ1-3, with 8 positions matching TRBD1. The CDR3 extends over 15 amino acids. Germline values: CDR1 LNHDA, CDR2 SQIVND (reference sequence). V lost 6 bases and J lost 1; bases outside the gene matches: 5. In DNA, the CDR3 is TGTGCCAGTAGAACCCAGGGGGCGTCTGGAAACACCATATATTTT. Translating it yields CASRTQGASGNTIYF.

The chain has TRBV19 and TRBJ2-2; D is possibly TRBD2 (6 bases). Germline V gene lookup returns CDR1 LNHDA and CDR2 SQIVND (reference sequence). CDR3 length: 15 residues. Trimming pared 3 bases from V and 5 bases from J, leaving 13 bases between. CDR3 DNA sequence: TGTGCCAGTAGTATGGGGGGACGAGGGACCGGGGAGCTGTTTTTT. Protein: CASSMGGRGTGELFF.

V and J are TRBV18 and TRBJ2-2, with a weak D call TRBD2 (6 bases). Germline CDR1 reads KGHSH; CDR2 reads LQKENI. V dropped 2 bases and J dropped 3 bases, with 7 bases sitting between them. CDR3 size: 14 residues. CDR3 in amino acids: CASSPWGDTGELFF. The CDR3 bases are TGTGCCAGCTCACCATGGGGGGACACCGGGGAGCTGTTTTTT. The whole variable domain, remainder taken from reference TRBV18 and TRBJ2-2, is NAGVMQNPRHLVRRRGQEARLRCSPMKGHSHVYWYRQLPEEGLKFMVYLQKENIIDESGMPKERFSAEFPKEGPSILRIQQVVRGDSAAYFCASSPWGDTGELFFGEGSRLTVL.

The genes are TRBV4-1 and TRBJ1-5, with a possible D match to TRBD1 (5 bases). Germline-derived CDR1 and CDR2 are MGHRA and YSYEKL. The V gene lost 0 bases and the J gene lost 5 bases, with 14 bases spanning the gap. The CDR3 totals 16 residues. The CDR3 DNA sequence: TGCGCCAGCAGCCAAGAGGCGGGACGTATTGATCAGCCCCAGCATTTT. It translates to CASSQEAGRIDQPQHF.